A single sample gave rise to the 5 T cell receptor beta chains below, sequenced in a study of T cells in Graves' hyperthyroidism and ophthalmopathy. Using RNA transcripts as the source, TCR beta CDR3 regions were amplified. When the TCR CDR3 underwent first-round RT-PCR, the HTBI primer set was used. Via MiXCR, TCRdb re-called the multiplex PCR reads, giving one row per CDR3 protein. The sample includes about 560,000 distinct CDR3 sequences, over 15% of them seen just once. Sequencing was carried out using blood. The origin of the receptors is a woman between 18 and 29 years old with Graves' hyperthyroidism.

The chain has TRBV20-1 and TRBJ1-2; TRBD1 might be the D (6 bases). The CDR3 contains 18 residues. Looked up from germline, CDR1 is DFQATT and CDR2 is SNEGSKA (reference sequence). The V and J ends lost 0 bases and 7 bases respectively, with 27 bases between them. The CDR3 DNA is TGCAGTGCTAGAGATCCGCGCGAGGGGGGGATAGCGGCAGGTGGCTACACCTTC. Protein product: CSARDPREGGIAAGGYTF.

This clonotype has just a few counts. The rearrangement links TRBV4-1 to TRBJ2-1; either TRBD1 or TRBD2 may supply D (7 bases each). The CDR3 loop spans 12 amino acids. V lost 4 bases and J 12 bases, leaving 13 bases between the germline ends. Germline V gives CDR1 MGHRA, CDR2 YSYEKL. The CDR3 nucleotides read TGCGCCAGCAGCCGAGCAGGGGGGGGGCAGTTCTTC. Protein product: CASSRAGGGQFF.

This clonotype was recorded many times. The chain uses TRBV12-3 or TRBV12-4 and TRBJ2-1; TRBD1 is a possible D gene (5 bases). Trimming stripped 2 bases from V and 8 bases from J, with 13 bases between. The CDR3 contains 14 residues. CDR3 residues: CASSLRAVGDEQFF. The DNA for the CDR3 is TGTGCCAGCAGTTTAAGAGCCGTAGGGGATGAGCAGTTCTTC.

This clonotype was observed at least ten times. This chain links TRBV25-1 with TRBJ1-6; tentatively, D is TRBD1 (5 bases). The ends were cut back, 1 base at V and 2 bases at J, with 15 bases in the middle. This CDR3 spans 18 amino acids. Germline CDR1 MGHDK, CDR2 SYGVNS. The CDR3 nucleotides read TGTGCCAGCAGTGAATCCCCAGGGCCTAGGGCCTATAATTCACCCCTCCACTTT. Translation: CASSESPGPRAYNSPLHF.

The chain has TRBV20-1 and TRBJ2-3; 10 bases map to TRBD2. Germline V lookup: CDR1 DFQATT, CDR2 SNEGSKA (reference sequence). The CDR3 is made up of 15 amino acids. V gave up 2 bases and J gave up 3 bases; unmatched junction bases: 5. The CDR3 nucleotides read TGCAGTGCTAGATCTAGCGGGAGTCTGACAGATACGCAGTATTTT. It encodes CSARSSGSLTDTQYF.